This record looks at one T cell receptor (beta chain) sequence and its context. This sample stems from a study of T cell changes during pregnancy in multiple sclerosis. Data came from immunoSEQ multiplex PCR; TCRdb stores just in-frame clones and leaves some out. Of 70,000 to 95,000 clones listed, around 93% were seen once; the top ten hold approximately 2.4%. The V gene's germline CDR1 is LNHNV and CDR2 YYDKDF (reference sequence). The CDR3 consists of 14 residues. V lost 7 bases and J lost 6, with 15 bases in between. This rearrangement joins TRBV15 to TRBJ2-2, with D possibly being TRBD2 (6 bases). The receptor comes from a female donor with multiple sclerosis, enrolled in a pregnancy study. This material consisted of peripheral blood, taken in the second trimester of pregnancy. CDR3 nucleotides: TGTGCCACCACGCGGGGCATCCTCCCCGGGGAGCTGTTTTTT. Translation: CATTRGILPGELFF.